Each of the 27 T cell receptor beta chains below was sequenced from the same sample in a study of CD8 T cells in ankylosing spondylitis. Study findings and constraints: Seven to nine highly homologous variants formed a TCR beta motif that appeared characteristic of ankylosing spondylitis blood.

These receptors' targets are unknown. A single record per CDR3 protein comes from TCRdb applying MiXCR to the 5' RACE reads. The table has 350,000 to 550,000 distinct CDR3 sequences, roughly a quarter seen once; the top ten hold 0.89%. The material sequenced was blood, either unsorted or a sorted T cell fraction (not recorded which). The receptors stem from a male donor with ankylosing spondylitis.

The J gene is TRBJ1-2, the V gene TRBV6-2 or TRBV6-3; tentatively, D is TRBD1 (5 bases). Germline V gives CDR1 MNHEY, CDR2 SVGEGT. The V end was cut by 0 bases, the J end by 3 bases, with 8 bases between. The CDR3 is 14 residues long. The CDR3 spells CASSYSGTDYGYTF. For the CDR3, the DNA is TGTGCCAGCAGTTACTCTGGGACGGACTATGGCTACACCTTC.

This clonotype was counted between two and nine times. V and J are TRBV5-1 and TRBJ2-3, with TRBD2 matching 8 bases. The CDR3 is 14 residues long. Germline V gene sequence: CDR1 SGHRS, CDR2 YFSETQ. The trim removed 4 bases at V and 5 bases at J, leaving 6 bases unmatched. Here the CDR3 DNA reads TGCGCCAGCAGCCCCGCGGGAGGTGGAGATACGCAGTATTTT. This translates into CASSPAGGGDTQYF. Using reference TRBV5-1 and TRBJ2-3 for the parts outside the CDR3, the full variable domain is KAGVTQTPRYLIKTRGQQVTLSCSPISGHRSVSWYQQTPGQGLQFLFEYFSETQRNKGNFPGRFSGRQFSNSRSEMNVSTLELGDSALYLCASSPAGGGDTQYFGPGTRLTVL.

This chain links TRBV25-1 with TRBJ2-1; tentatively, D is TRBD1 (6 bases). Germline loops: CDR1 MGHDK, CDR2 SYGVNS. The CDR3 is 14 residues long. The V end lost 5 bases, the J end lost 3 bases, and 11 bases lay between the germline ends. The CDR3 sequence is CASSPVDSYNEQFF. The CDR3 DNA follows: TGTGCCAGCAGTCCGGTGGACAGCTACAATGAGCAGTTCTTC.

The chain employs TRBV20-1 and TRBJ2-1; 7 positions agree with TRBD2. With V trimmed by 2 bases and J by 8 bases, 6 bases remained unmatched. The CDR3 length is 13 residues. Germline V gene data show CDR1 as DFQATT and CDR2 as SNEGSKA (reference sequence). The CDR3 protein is CSARTGGVDEQFF. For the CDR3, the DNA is TGCAGTGCTAGAACGGGAGGAGTTGATGAGCAGTTCTTC.

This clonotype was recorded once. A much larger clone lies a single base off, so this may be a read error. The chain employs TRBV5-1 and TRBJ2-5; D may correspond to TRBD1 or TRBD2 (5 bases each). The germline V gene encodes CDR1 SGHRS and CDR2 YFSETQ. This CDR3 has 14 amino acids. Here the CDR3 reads CAGSLGPKAETQYF. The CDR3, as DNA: TGCGCCGGCAGCTTGGGACCAAAAGCGGAGACCCAGTACTTC.

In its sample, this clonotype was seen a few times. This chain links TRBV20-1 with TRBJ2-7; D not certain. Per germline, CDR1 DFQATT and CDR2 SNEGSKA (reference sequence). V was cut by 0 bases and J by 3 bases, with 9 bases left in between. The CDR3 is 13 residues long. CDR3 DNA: TGCAGTGCTAGAGATATAAACAGCTACGAGCAGTACGTC. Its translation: CSARDINSYEQYV.

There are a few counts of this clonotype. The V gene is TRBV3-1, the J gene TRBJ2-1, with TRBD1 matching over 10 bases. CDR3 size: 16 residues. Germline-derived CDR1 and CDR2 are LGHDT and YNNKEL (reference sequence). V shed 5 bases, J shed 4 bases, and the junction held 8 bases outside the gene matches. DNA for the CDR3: TGTGCCAGCAGCGACCCCGGGACAGGGGTATACAATGAGCAGTTCTTC. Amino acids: CASSDPGTGVYNEQFF.

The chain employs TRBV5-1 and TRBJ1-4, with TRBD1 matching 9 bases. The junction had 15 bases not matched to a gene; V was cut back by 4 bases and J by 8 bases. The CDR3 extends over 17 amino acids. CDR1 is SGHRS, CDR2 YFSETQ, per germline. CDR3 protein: CASSPGDGTGYAEKLFF. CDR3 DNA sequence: TGCGCCAGCAGCCCTGGGGACGGGACAGGGTATGCGGAAAAACTGTTTTTT.

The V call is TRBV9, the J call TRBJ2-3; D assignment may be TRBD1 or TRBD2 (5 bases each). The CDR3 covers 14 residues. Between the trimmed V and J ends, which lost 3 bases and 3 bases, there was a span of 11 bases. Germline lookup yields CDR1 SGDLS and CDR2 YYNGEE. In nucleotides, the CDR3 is TGTGCCAGCAGCGACGGGACGATGACAGATACGCAGTATTTT. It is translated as CASSDGTMTDTQYF.

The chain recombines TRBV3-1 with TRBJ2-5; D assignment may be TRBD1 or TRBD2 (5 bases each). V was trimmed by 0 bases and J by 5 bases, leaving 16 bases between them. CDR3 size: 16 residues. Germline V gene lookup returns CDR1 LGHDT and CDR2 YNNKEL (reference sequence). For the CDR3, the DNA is TGTGCCAGCAGCCAAGATGGCCGGGGCTACCGGGAGACCCAGTACTTC. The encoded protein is CASSQDGRGYRETQYF.

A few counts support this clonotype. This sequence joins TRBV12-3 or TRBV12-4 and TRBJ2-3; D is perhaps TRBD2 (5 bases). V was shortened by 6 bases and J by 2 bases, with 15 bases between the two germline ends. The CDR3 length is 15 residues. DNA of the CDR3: TGTGCCAGCAGCTTAACGGGAAGTATCACAGATACGCAGTATTTT. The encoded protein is CASSLTGSITDTQYF.

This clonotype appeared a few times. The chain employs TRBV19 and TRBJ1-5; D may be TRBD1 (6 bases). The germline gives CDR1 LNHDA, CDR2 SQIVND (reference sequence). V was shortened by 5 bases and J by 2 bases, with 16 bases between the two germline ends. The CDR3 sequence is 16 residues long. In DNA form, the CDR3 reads TGTGCCAGTAGTGTACAGGGATCCCCTGGCAATCAGCCCCAGCATTTT. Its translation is CASSVQGSPGNQPQHF.

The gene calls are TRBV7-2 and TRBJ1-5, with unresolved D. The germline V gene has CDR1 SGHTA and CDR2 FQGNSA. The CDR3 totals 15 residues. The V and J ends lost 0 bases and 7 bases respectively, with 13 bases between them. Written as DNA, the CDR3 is TGTGCCAGCAGCTTAGCGGGGATGACCGGACAGCCCCAGCATTTT. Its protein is CASSLAGMTGQPQHF. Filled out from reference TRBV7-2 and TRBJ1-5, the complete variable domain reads GAGVSQSPSNKVTEKGKDVELRCDPISGHTALYWYRQSLGQGLEFLIYFQGNSAPDKSGLPSDRFSAERTGGSVSTLTIQRTQQEDSAVYLCASSLAGMTGQPQHFGDGTRLSIL.

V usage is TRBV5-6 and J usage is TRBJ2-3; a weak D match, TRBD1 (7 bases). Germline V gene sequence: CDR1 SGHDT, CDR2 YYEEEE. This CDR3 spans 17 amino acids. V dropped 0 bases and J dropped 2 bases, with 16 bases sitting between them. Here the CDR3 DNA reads TGTGCCAGCAGCTTGGCCAGGGGGGCGGGACTCACAGATACGCAGTATTTT. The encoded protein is CASSLARGAGLTDTQYF.

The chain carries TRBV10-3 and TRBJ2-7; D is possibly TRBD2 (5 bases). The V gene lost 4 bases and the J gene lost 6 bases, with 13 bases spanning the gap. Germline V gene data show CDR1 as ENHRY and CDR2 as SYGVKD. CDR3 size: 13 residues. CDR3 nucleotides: TGTGCCATCAGTGTAGAGCGAGAGGGCGAGCAGTACTTC. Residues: CAISVEREGEQYF.

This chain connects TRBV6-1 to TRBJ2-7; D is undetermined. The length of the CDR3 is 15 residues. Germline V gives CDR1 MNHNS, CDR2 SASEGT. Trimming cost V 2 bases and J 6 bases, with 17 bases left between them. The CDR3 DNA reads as TGTGCCAGCAGTGAATGGCCGAGAAGGACCTCCGAGCAGTACGTC. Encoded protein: CASSEWPRRTSEQYV.

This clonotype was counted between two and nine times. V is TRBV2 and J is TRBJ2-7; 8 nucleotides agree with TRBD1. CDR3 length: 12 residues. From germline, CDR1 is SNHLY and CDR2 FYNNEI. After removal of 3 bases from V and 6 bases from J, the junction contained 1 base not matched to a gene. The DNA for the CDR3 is TGTGCCAGCAGTGACAGGGGGCTCGAGCAGTACGTC. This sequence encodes CASSDRGLEQYV.

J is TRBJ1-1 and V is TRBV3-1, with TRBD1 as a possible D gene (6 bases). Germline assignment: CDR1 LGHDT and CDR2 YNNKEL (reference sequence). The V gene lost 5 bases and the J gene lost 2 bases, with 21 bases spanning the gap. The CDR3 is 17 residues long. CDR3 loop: CASSSTSKGGLNTEAFF. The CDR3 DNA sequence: TGTGCCAGCAGCTCCACATCCAAGGGGGGCCTCAACACTGAAGCTTTCTTT.

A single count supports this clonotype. In DNA, the CDR3 is TGCAGTGCGTCTTTTCCGGACAGGGGGAACACTGAAGCTTTCTTT. It yields the protein CSASFPDRGNTEAFF. This chain joins TRBV20-1 and TRBJ1-1; TRBD1 matches 9 bases. V lost 6 bases, J lost 1 base, and 9 bases stayed unmatched. This CDR3 is built from 15 residues. The germline V gene encodes CDR1 DFQATT and CDR2 SNEGSKA (reference sequence).

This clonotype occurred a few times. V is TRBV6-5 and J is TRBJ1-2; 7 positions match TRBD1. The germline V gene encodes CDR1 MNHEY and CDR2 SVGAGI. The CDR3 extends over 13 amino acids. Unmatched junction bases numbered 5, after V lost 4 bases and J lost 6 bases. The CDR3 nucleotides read TGTGCCAGCAGTTGGACAGGCAGACATGGCTACACCTTC. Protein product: CASSWTGRHGYTF.

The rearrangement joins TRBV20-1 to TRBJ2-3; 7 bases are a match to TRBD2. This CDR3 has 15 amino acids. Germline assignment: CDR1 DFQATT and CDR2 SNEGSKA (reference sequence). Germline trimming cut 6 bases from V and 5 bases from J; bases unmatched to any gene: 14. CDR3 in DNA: TGCAGTGCGGGCGGACTGGCCCCGGGGGGAGATACGCAGTATTTT. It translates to CSAGGLAPGGDTQYF.

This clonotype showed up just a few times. Here the CDR3 DNA reads TGCAGTGCTAGAGATTTGTCTGGGGCGGGTACTGAAGCTTTCTTT. Translated: CSARDLSGAGTEAFF. The chain carries TRBV20-1 and TRBJ1-1; TRBD1 is a possible D gene (5 bases). V lost 0 bases to trimming and J lost 5 bases, with 16 bases between them. The germline gives CDR1 DFQATT, CDR2 SNEGSKA (reference sequence). The CDR3 is 15 amino acids.

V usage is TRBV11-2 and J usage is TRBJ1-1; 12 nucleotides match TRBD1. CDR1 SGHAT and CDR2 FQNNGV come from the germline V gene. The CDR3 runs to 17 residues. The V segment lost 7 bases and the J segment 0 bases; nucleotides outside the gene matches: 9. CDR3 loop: CASIKKGTGGLNTEAFF. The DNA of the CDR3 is TGTGCCAGCATCAAAAAGGGGACAGGGGGCCTGAACACTGAAGCTTTCTTT. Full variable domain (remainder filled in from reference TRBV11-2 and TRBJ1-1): EAGVAQSPRYKIIEKRQSVAFWCNPISGHATLYWYQQILGQGPKLLIQFQNNGVVDDSQLPKDRFSAERLKGVDSTLKIQPAKLEDSAVYLCASIKKGTGGLNTEAFFGQGTRLTVV.

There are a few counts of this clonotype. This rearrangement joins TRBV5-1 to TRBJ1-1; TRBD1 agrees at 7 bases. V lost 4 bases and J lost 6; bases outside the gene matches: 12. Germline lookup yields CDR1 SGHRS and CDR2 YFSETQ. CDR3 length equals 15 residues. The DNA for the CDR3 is TGCGCCAGCAGCCCAGGGGGGCGGCTTTGGGCTGAAGCTTTCTTT. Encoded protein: CASSPGGRLWAEAFF.

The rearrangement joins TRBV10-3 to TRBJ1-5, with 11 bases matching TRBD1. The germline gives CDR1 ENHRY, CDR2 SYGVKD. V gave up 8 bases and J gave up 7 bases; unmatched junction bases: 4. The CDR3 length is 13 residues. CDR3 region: CAIARDRGQPQHF. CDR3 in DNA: TGTGCCATCGCCCGGGACAGGGGGCAGCCCCAGCATTTT.

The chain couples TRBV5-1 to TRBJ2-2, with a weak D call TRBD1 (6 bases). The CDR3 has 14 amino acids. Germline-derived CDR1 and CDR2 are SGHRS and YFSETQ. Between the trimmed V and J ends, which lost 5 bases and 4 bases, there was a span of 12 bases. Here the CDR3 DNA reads TGCGCCAGCAGGGAACAGGGCGGCACCGGGGAGCTGTTTTTT. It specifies CASREQGGTGELFF.

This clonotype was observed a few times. The CDR3 bases are TGTGCCAGCAGTATCCTCGGGACAGCCACCGGGGAGCTGTTTTTT. This codes for CASSILGTATGELFF. V usage is TRBV12-3 or TRBV12-4 and J usage is TRBJ2-2; 7 bases align to TRBD1. V lost 5 bases and J lost 4; bases outside the gene matches: 7. This CDR3 has 15 amino acids.